This TCR beta chain was identified during a study of shared clonotypes between healthy human individuals. Study-wide results and caveats: Clonotypes not shared had lower generation probabilities than those common to all four donors. Generally, estimated richness proved larger in naive subsets than it did in memory subsets. Shared across a few donors were about 4.6% of the naive CD4 clonotypes.

This clone was detected ten times or more. Its antigen is still unknown. The authors' processing: Filtering of immunoSEQ junctional sequences could not match full-length read filtering. Clones were read by immunoSEQ multiplex PCR, and TCRdb kept only the in-frame ones, dropping some. That table supplies the V and J calls and clone size; D and trimming were determined from the DNA. The data contain some 1 million clones, about 80% of them singletons. The sequenced sample was memory CD4+ T cells sorted from blood. Subset here: CD45RA-negative fraction. This sequence originates from a man between 18 and 29 years old in good health.

The CDR3 sequence is CASKPDSYNQPQHF. CDR3 nucleotides: TGTGCCAGCAAACCCGACAGTTATAATCAGCCCCAGCATTTT. J is TRBJ1-5 and V is TRBV27; tentative D call: TRBD1 (5 bases). The CDR3 has 14 amino acids. Germline V lookup: CDR1 MNHEY, CDR2 SMNVEV (reference sequence). V gave up 7 bases and J gave up 4 bases, with 14 bases separating them.